These 7 T cell receptor beta chains were all obtained from the same sample, sequenced in a study of beta chain features in type 1 diabetes (dated by TCRdb to 2016 to 2019). What the authors observed across the whole study: In all four CD4+ subsets, TCRB CDR3 length was moderately but significantly shorter in type 1 diabetes patients.

These receptors lack a known antigen. Preparation of the library involved the immunoSEQ multiplex PCR assay. The High Capacity cDNA Reverse Transcription Kit was used to reverse transcribe all of the isolated RNA, meaning that expressed TCRB transcripts were what got sequenced. TCRdb took this table from immuneACCESS and kept in-frame rearrangements with V and J called. Such tables lack part of the clones; where checked against another copy, unresolved V genes explain under half of the gap, and the rest is unexplained. The sample includes approximately 150,000 clones, with approximately 13% observed a single time. Under 1.5% of the sample goes to the ten largest clones. The sequencing input was central memory CD4+ T cells from blood. The receptors originated from a man between 18 and 35 years old with type 1 diabetes.

The rearrangement uses TRBV11-2 and TRBJ2-3, with D unclear. Germline V gene data show CDR1 as SGHAT and CDR2 as FQNNGV. V was shortened by 6 bases and J by 3 bases, with 13 bases between the two germline ends. The CDR3 runs 14 residues. The CDR3, as DNA: TGTGCCAGCAGGCAAGGAATCGTGACAGATACGCAGTATTTT. This gives the protein CASRQGIVTDTQYF.

This clone was seen only a few times. This chain uses TRBV30 with TRBJ1-5; 7 bases are shared with TRBD1. Per germline, CDR1 GTSNPN and CDR2 SVGIG (reference sequence). CDR3 length: 16 residues. The trim removed 2 bases at V and 1 base at J, leaving 8 bases unmatched. The CDR3 is CAWSRGTAGSNQPQHF. The CDR3 nucleotides are TGTGCCTGGAGTAGGGGGACAGCTGGGAGCAATCAGCCCCAGCATTTT.

There are a few counts of this clone. This likely came from a read error, as a far larger clone is one base away. The chain links TRBV30 to TRBJ1-4; TRBD1 might be the D (5 bases). This CDR3 has 14 amino acids. Between the trimmed V and J ends, which lost 5 bases and 4 bases, there was a span of 14 bases. The germline gives CDR1 GTSNPN, CDR2 SVGIG (reference sequence). CDR3 protein: CAWRPVTVNEKLFF. The CDR3 DNA sequence: TGTGCCTGGCGACCCGTGACAGTTAATGAAAAACTGTTTTTT.

This clone was seen more than once but under ten times. The chain links TRBV30 to TRBJ1-1, with 8 bases fitting TRBD1. Germline V lookup: CDR1 GTSNPN, CDR2 SVGIG (reference sequence). This CDR3 spans 14 amino acids. V shed 4 bases and J 1 base; nucleotides not matched to a gene: 5. The CDR3 DNA follows: TGTGCCTGGAAATTGCAGGGGGCGAACACTGAAGCTTTCTTT. It is translated as CAWKLQGANTEAFF.

This clone was seen many times. The chain combines TRBV2 with TRBJ2-5; 8 bases agree with TRBD1. In germline, CDR1 is SNHLY, CDR2 FYNNEI. V gave up 6 bases and J gave up 2 bases; unmatched junction bases: 5. This CDR3 has 14 residues. The CDR3 nucleotides read TGTGCCAGCAGATCGACAGGGGCTCAAGAGACCCAGTACTTC. It encodes CASRSTGAQETQYF.

On this clone: Within the sample, other DNA sequences also encode this same CDR3. The genes are TRBV25-1 and TRBJ2-1; 10 bases agree with TRBD2. V was clipped by 2 bases and J by 4 bases; unmatched bases: 5. Germline CDR1 reads MGHDK; CDR2 reads SYGVNS. The CDR3 totals 16 residues. The CDR3 DNA reads TGTGCCAGCAGTGAAGCCAGCGGGGGGGGATACAATGAGCAGTTCTTC. Encoded protein: CASSEASGGGYNEQFF.

The rearrangement links TRBV30 to TRBJ2-7; D not certain. Trimming took off 1 base at V and 4 bases at J, with 5 bases between the two ends. Germline CDR1 and CDR2: GTSNPN and SVGIG (reference sequence). CDR3 length: 11 amino acids. The CDR3 DNA sequence: TGTGCCTGGAGTGACCTATACGAGCAGTACTTC. Residues: CAWSDLYEQYF.